This paragraph reports one TCR beta chain. Trimming cost V 5 bases and J 2 bases, with 10 bases left between them. The CDR3 covers 14 residues. The germline V gene encodes CDR1 SGHNT and CDR2 YENEEA. Assay used: immunoSEQ multiplex PCR; TCRdb lists only in-frame clones, some missing. This table holds 250,000 to 400,000 clones, approximately 88% found once. The sample is drawn from a study of blood T cell repertoires in COVID-19. The sequenced sample was PBMCs or T cells enriched from blood (not recorded which). The receptor was isolated from a man between 60 and 75 years old who had recovered from COVID-19. V usage is TRBV11-3 and J usage is TRBJ2-1; D uncertain. For the CDR3, the DNA is TGTGCCAGCAGCATTAGCAACACCTACAATGAGCAGTTCTTC. It codes for CASSISNTYNEQFF. Based on the CDR3 plus reference TRBV11-3 and TRBJ2-1, the full variable domain is EAGVVQSPRYKIIEKKQPVAFWCNPISGHNTLYWYLQNLGQGPELLIRYENEEAVDDSQLPKDRFSAERLKGVDSTLKIQPAELGDSAVYLCASSISNTYNEQFFGPGTRLTVL.